This passage covers 30 T cell receptor beta chains from one sample sequenced in a study of blood T cell repertoires in COVID-19. The protocol was immunoSEQ multiplex PCR, while the TCRdb copy is restricted to in-frame clones and leaves out a portion. The top ten hold about 2.1% of the sample, which has 150,000 to 200,000 clones, 75% to 90% seen once. The sample consisted of peripheral blood. These receptors all come from a man in his sixties or seventies with active or convalescent COVID-19.

V gene TRBV6-1 combines with J gene TRBJ1-5, with D perhaps TRBD1 (6 bases). The CDR3 loop spans 16 amino acids. V gave up 4 bases and J gave up 7 bases, with 20 bases separating them. CDR1 is MNHNS, CDR2 SASEGT, per germline. The CDR3 sequence is CASSVDFRGKHQPQHF. Written as DNA, the CDR3 is TGTGCCAGCAGTGTCGATTTTAGGGGGAAGCACCAGCCCCAGCATTTT.

The gene calls are TRBV12-2 and TRBJ2-1; the D segment call TRBD1 is taken from the table without a DNA check. TRBV12-2 is termed a pseudogene. The CDR3 loop spans 17 amino acids. The CDR3 is CASRLVGGQTDYNEQFF. The CDR3 coding sequence is TGTGCAAGTCGCTTAGTAGGAGGACAGACCGACTACAATGAGCAGTTCTTC.

In its sample, this clone was seen once. The chain employs TRBV12-3 or TRBV12-4 and TRBJ2-5; TRBD1 matches 8 bases. CDR3 length equals 13 residues. The V and J ends lost 3 bases and 3 bases, in that order; junction bases with no gene match: 0. The CDR3 sequence is CASSLTGEETQYF. The CDR3 coding sequence is TGTGCCAGCAGTTTGACAGGGGAAGAGACCCAGTACTTC.

V and J are TRBV5-1 and TRBJ2-5; possible D gene TRBD1, 6 bases. Germline-derived CDR1 and CDR2 are SGHRS and YFSETQ. The CDR3 contains 14 residues. Trimming pared 4 bases from V and 2 bases from J, leaving 12 bases between. The CDR3 loop reads CASSEGTTQETQYF. Here the CDR3 DNA reads TGCGCCAGCAGCGAAGGGACAACACAAGAGACCCAGTACTTC.

This clone showed up just a few times. This sequence joins TRBV7-2 and TRBJ1-2; the D gene is possibly TRBD1 (5 bases). There are 14 residues in the CDR3. Germline V gives CDR1 SGHTA, CDR2 FQGNSA. V lost 5 bases to trimming and J lost 7 bases, with 17 bases between them. The CDR3 sequence is CASSPQEGRFGYTF. CDR3 bases: TGTGCCAGCAGCCCCCAGGAGGGGCGGTTTGGCTACACCTTC.

Worth noting for this clone: Relative to the germline gene, one junction end is altered; a read error may explain this. The rearrangement uses TRBV5-6 and TRBJ2-5; perhaps TRBD1 as D (5 bases). The CDR3 sequence is 13 residues long. The germline V gene encodes CDR1 SGHDT and CDR2 YYEEEE. The CDR3 here is CASSLRQQEAQYF. For the CDR3, the DNA is TGTGCCAGCAGCTTGAGACAGCAAGAGGCCCAGTACTTC.

The chain has TRBV19 and TRBJ1-1; 7 positions agree with TRBD1. Unmatched junction bases numbered 7, after V lost 5 bases and J lost 4 bases. The CDR3 is made up of 14 amino acids. Germline V gives CDR1 LNHDA, CDR2 SQIVND (reference sequence). CDR3 residues: CASSPTGFSTEAFF. DNA of the CDR3: TGTGCCAGTAGTCCGACAGGGTTTAGCACTGAAGCTTTCTTT.

The chain recombines TRBV4-3 with TRBJ2-1, with D possibly matching TRBD1 (6 bases). Trimming cost V 3 bases and J 9 bases, with 12 bases left between them. The CDR3 is 13 residues long. Germline V gene data show CDR1 as LGHNA and CDR2 as YSLEER. The CDR3 reads CASSQTGLGEQFF. CDR3 in DNA: TGCGCCAGCAGCCAGACAGGTCTGGGTGAGCAGTTCTTC.

The J gene is TRBJ2-5, the V gene TRBV2; no reliable D call. Trimming stripped 8 bases from V and 5 bases from J, with 15 bases between. The CDR3 totals 13 residues. CDR1 is SNHLY and CDR2 is FYNNEI in the germline V gene. CDR3 amino acids: CASRRNEAETQYF. The CDR3, as DNA: TGTGCCAGCCGAAGGAATGAAGCGGAGACCCAGTACTTC.

The chain is built from TRBV7-6 and TRBJ2-1, with 10 bases identical to TRBD2. The length of the CDR3 is 17 residues. The V segment lost 6 bases and the J segment 0 bases; nucleotides outside the gene matches: 8. The germline V gene has CDR1 SGHVS and CDR2 FNYEAQ. Here the CDR3 reads CASSPLAGVPSYNEQFF. The CDR3 DNA sequence: TGTGCCAGCAGTCCCCTAGCGGGAGTCCCCTCCTACAATGAGCAGTTCTTC. Based on the CDR3 plus reference TRBV7-6 and TRBJ2-1, the full variable domain is GAGVSQSPRYKVTKRGQDVALRCDPISGHVSLYWYRQALGQGPEFLTYFNYEAQQDKSGLPNDRFSAERPEGSISTLTIQRTEQRDSAMYRCASSPLAGVPSYNEQFFGPGTRLTVL.

Details on this clone: At the DNA level, this CDR3 is encoded by other sequences in the same sample as well. The chain uses TRBV6-5 and TRBJ2-7; the D gene is possibly TRBD1 (5 bases). The CDR3 extends over 13 amino acids. Between the trimmed V and J ends, which lost 2 bases and 2 bases, there was a span of 7 bases. In germline, CDR1 is MNHEY, CDR2 SVGAGI. In nucleotides, the CDR3 is TGTGCCAGCAGTTACCCAGGGACCTACGAGCAGTACTTC. Translated, it gives CASSYPGTYEQYF.

This clone was detected a few times. J is TRBJ2-5 and V is TRBV5-1; D is possibly TRBD2 (6 bases). V shed 1 base and J shed 6 bases, with 25 bases lying between them. The CDR3 has 18 residues. Germline CDR1 and CDR2: SGHRS and YFSETQ. The CDR3 bases are TGCGCCAGCAGCTTGAGGGCAAGATCCAGGAGGGGCGGAAAGACCCAGTACTTC. It encodes CASSLRARSRRGGKTQYF.

This clone turned up a few times. The chain has TRBV5-1 and TRBJ2-7; 10 bases line up with TRBD2. In germline, CDR1 is SGHRS, CDR2 YFSETQ. The CDR3 is 19 residues long. The ends lost 0 bases at V and 1 base at J; junction bases unmatched: 13. CDR3 sequence: CASSLALLRTSGRSYEQYF. DNA of the CDR3: TGCGCCAGCAGCTTGGCTCTTCTTCGGACTAGCGGAAGATCCTACGAGCAGTACTTC.

The rearrangement joins TRBV2 to TRBJ2-1; the D gene is possibly TRBD2 (5 bases). The germline V and J ends were trimmed by 8 bases and 5 bases, with 16 bases remaining between them. This CDR3 is 14 amino acids long. Germline V gene sequence: CDR1 SNHLY, CDR2 FYNNEI. The CDR3 DNA is TGTGCCAGCGATCGAGGGATTGTTGACAATGAGCAGTTCTTC. Translated: CASDRGIVDNEQFF.

This chain joins TRBV19 and TRBJ2-2, with D unclear. Germline CDR1 is LNHDA and CDR2 is SQIVND (reference sequence). Trimming pared 5 bases from V and 2 bases from J, leaving 6 bases between. The CDR3 covers 13 residues. CDR3 sequence reads: CASSWANTGELFF. DNA for the CDR3: TGTGCCAGTAGTTGGGCCAACACCGGGGAGCTGTTTTTT.

J is TRBJ1-2 and V is TRBV7-8, with 9 bases fitting TRBD1. The CDR3 has 14 residues. V gave up 5 bases and J gave up 8 bases; unmatched junction bases: 9. The germline V gene has CDR1 SGHVS and CDR2 FQNEAQ. DNA of the CDR3: TGTGCCAGCAGCGAGGGACAGGGATGGCGCGGCTACACCTTC. It codes for CASSEGQGWRGYTF.

The gene calls are TRBV4-1 and TRBJ2-3; TRBD1 is a possible D gene (5 bases). Germline V gene sequence: CDR1 MGHRA, CDR2 YSYEKL. V was cut by 0 bases and J by 6 bases, with 16 bases left in between. The CDR3 is 16 amino acids. The CDR3: CASSQEWARASDTQYF. CDR3 coding DNA: TGCGCCAGCAGCCAAGAGTGGGCCAGGGCTTCGGATACGCAGTATTTT.

The chain uses TRBV18 and TRBJ1-3, with TRBD1 matching 11 bases. V shed 1 base, J shed 7 bases, and the junction held 3 bases outside the gene matches. Germline lookup yields CDR1 KGHSH and CDR2 LQKENI. The CDR3 extends over 15 amino acids. The CDR3, as DNA: TGTGCCAGCTCACCACTGGGACAGGGGGTGAACACCATATATTTT. This sequence encodes CASSPLGQGVNTIYF.

V and J are TRBV7-2 and TRBJ2-2, with 8 positions matching TRBD1. V shed 6 bases, J shed 7 bases, and the junction held 10 bases outside the gene matches. The germline V gene has CDR1 SGHTA and CDR2 FQGNSA. CDR3 length: 15 amino acids. CDR3 amino acids: CASRGQALGGGELFF. The CDR3 DNA is TGTGCCAGCAGGGGACAGGCCCTTGGGGGCGGGGAGCTGTTTTTT.

This rearrangement joins TRBV19 to TRBJ2-7; tentatively, D is TRBD2 (6 bases). The CDR3 is 14 residues long. Germline V gene sequence: CDR1 LNHDA, CDR2 SQIVND (reference sequence). V was pared by 2 bases and J by 1 base, with 9 bases between. The CDR3: CASSISRGSYEQYF. The CDR3 nucleotides read TGTGCCAGTAGTATATCGCGGGGTTCCTACGAGCAGTACTTC. The full variable domain, its missing parts supplied by reference TRBV19 and TRBJ2-7, is DGGITQSPKYLFRKEGQNVTLSCEQNLNHDAMYWYRQDPGQGLRLIYYSQIVNDFQKGDIAEGYSVSREKKESFPLTVTSAQKNPTAFYLCASSISRGSYEQYFGPGTRLTVT.

This CDR3 is CASIPGQAKETQYF. The CDR3 coding sequence is TGTGCCAGCATACCGGGACAGGCGAAAGAGACCCAGTACTTC. The rearrangement links TRBV6-5 to TRBJ2-5, with 8 bases fitting TRBD1. Germline V lookup: CDR1 MNHEY, CDR2 SVGAGI. The CDR3 loop spans 14 amino acids. V gave up 7 bases and J gave up 3 bases; unmatched junction bases: 7.

V gene TRBV5-1 combines with J gene TRBJ1-2; tentative D call: TRBD1 (6 bases). The CDR3 runs to 13 residues. CDR1 is SGHRS and CDR2 is YFSETQ in the germline V gene. V was clipped by 7 bases and J by 4 bases, with 14 bases between them. The CDR3 DNA sequence: TGCGCCAGCCAAACTCAGGGGAGCTATGGCTACACCTTC. Protein sequence: CASQTQGSYGYTF.

J is TRBJ2-7 and V is TRBV7-2, with 9 bases that match TRBD2. The CDR3 consists of 18 residues. Unmatched junction bases numbered 12, after V lost 3 bases and J lost 0 bases. Per germline, CDR1 SGHTA and CDR2 FQGNSA. The CDR3 region has the DNA TGTGCCAGCAGCTTCCGACCCCCGACTAGCGGTCTCTCCTACGAGCAGTACTTC. Protein sequence: CASSFRPPTSGLSYEQYF.

The rearrangement links TRBV3-1 (or the pseudogene TRBV3-2) to TRBJ1-4; 8 bases are shared with TRBD1. V gave up 1 base and J gave up 7 bases; unmatched junction bases: 17. From germline, CDR1 is LGHDT and CDR2 YNNKEL (reference sequence). The CDR3 length is 19 residues. The CDR3 region is CASSQASRGLDKVGEKLFF. The CDR3 DNA follows: TGTGCCAGCAGCCAAGCCTCCAGGGGGCTAGATAAAGTAGGTGAAAAACTGTTTTTT.

The J gene is TRBJ2-1, the V gene TRBV15; 10 bases fit TRBD2. CDR3 size: 14 residues. The germline V gene has CDR1 LNHNV and CDR2 YYDKDF (reference sequence). Losses at the gene ends were 8 bases for V and 5 bases for J; bases not matched to a gene: 6. The CDR3 DNA reads TGTGCCACCCAAATCGGACTAGCGGACAATGAGCAGTTCTTC. It is translated as CATQIGLADNEQFF.

The chain carries TRBV5-6 and TRBJ1-3; D is unclear. This CDR3 is 15 amino acids long. Germline lookup yields CDR1 SGHDT and CDR2 YYEEEE. Between the trimmed V and J ends, which lost 4 bases and 4 bases, there was a span of 15 bases. The CDR3 coding sequence is TGTGCCAGCAGCCCTGCCGGAGGAAGGGGAAACACCATATATTTT. Translating it yields CASSPAGGRGNTIYF.

The chain couples TRBV5-1 to TRBJ2-3, with D unclear. The V end was cut by 2 bases, the J end by 4 bases, with 14 bases between. Looked up from germline, CDR1 is SGHRS and CDR2 is YFSETQ. The CDR3 runs to 15 residues. The CDR3 sequence is CASSFSPGGADTQYF. The DNA for the CDR3 is TGCGCCAGCAGCTTCTCCCCCGGCGGCGCAGATACGCAGTATTTT.

The chain couples TRBV27 to TRBJ2-7, with a tentative D call TRBD2 (5 bases). This CDR3 has 12 residues. With 9 bases removed from V and 0 bases from J, the gap between germline ends came to 9 bases. CDR1 MNHEY and CDR2 SMNVEV come from the germline V gene (reference sequence). DNA of the CDR3: TGTGCCAGGTTAGCGATCTCCTACGAGCAGTACTTC. This codes for CARLAISYEQYF.

For the CDR3, the DNA is TGTGCCAGCCGTAGTGGGGCGTTCTATAATTCACCCCTCCACTTT. It specifies CASRSGAFYNSPLHF. This chain joins TRBV28 and TRBJ1-6, with TRBD1 as a possible D gene (5 bases). The CDR3 contains 15 residues. Trimming pared 8 bases from V and 3 bases from J, leaving 14 bases between. Per the germline V gene, CDR1 is MDHEN and CDR2 is SYDVKM.

This chain links TRBV29-1 with TRBJ2-7, with D maybe TRBD1 (6 bases). From germline, CDR1 is SQVTM and CDR2 ANQGSEA. The V end was cut by 1 base, the J end by 5 bases, with 15 bases between. CDR3 size: 14 residues. The CDR3 protein is CSVEGLQGLNEQYF. The CDR3 region has the DNA TGCAGCGTTGAAGGTCTACAGGGTTTGAACGAGCAGTACTTC.